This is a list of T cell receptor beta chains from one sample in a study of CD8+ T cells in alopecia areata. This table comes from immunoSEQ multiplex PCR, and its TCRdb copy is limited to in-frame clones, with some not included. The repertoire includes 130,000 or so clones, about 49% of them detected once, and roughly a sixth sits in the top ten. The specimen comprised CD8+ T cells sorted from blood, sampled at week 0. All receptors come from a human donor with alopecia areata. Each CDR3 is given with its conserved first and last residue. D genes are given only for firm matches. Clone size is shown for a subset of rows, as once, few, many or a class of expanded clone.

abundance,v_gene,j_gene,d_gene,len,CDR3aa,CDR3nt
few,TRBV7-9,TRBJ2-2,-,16,CASSAAMRRNTGELFF,TGTGCCAGCAGCGCGGCGATGCGAAGGAACACCGGGGAGCTGTTTTTT
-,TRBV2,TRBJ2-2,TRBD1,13,CARDRANTGELFF,TGTGCCAGGGACAGGGCGAACACCGGGGAGCTGTTTTTT
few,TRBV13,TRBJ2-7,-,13,CASSPSESYEQYF,TGTGCCAGCAGCCCGTCGGAGTCATACGAGCAGTACTTC
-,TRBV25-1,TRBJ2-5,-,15,CASSEYDHPGETQYF,TGTGCCAGCAGTGAATATGATCACCCAGGGGAGACCCAGTACTTC
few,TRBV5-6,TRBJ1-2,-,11,CASSLGVGYTF,TGTGCCAGCAGCTTGGGGGTTGGCTACACCTTC
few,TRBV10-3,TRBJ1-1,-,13,CAISDLLNTEAFF,TGTGCCATCAGTGACCTACTGAACACTGAAGCTTTCTTT
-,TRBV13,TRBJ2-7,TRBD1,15,CASRGPGQGLYEQYF,TGTGCCAGCAGAGGACCGGGACAGGGCCTCTACGAGCAGTACTTC
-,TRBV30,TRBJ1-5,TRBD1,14,CAWSPGTGERPQHF,TGTGCCTGGAGTCCCGGGACAGGGGAGCGGCCCCAGCATTTT
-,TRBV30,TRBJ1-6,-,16,CAWSVRGLRDNSPLHF,TGTGCCTGGAGTGTAAGGGGCTTGAGGGATAATTCACCCCTCCACTTT
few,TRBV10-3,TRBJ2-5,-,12,CAISESAATQYF,TGTGCCATCAGTGAGTCAGCGGCGACCCAGTACTTC
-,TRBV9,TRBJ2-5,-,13,CASSVVGQETQYF,TGTGCCAGCAGCGTAGTGGGCCAAGAGACCCAGTACTTC
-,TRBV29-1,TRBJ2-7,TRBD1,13,CSASRDRAYEQYF,TGCAGCGCGTCCCGGGACAGGGCCTACGAGCAGTACTTC
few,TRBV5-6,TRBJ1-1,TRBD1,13,CASSSTGATEAFF,TGTGCCAGCAGCTCGACAGGGGCCACTGAAGCTTTCTTT
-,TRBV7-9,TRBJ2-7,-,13,CASSPVQGNEQYF,TGTGCCAGCAGCCCGGTACAGGGTAACGAGCAGTACTTC
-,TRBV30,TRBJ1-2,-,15,CAWSQGPHVGYGYTF,TGTGCCTGGAGCCAGGGGCCTCATGTGGGATATGGCTACACCTTC
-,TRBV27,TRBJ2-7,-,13,CASSLGIGYEQYF,TGTGCCAGCAGTTTAGGTATAGGGTACGAGCAGTACTTC
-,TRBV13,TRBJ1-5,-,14,CASSLGGGYQPQHF,TGTGCCAGCAGCTTAGGGGGAGGGTATCAGCCCCAGCATTTT
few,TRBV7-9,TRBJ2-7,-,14,CASSFSGGENEQYF,TGTGCCAGCAGCTTTTCCGGGGGCGAGAACGAGCAGTACTTC
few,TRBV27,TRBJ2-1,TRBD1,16,CASSLYQGEGYNEQFF,TGTGCCAGCAGTTTATATCAGGGGGAAGGCTACAATGAGCAGTTCTTC
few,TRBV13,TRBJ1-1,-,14,CASSPDPPATEAFF,TGTGCCAGCAGCCCGGACCCACCCGCGACTGAAGCTTTCTTT
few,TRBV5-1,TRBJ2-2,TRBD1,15,CASSQRQGRAGELFF,TGCGCCAGCAGCCAACGACAGGGTAGGGCCGGGGAGCTGTTTTTT
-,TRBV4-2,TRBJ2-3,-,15,CASSQQRGFTDTQYF,TGTGCCAGCAGCCAACAAAGGGGATTCACAGATACGCAGTATTTT
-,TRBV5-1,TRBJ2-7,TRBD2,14,CASSFDGGTYEQYF,TGCGCCAGCAGCTTCGACGGGGGGACCTACGAGCAGTACTTC
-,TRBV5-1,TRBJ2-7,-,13,CASSLRPAYEQYF,TGCGCCAGCAGCTTACGGCCCGCATACGAGCAGTACTTC
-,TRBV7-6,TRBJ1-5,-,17,CASSLALGPEGNQPQHF,TGTGCCAGCAGCTTAGCGCTTGGACCCGAAGGAAATCAGCCCCAGCATTTT
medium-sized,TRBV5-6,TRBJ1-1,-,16,CASSLFSGIGDTEAFF,TGTGCCAGCAGCTTGTTCTCCGGGATCGGGGACACTGAAGCTTTCTTT
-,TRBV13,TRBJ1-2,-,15,CASSSNRVMDYGYTF,TGTGCCAGCAGCTCAAACAGGGTAATGGACTATGGCTACACCTTC
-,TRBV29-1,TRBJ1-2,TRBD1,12,CSVGTGRGGYTF,TGCAGCGTGGGGACAGGGAGGGGAGGCTACACCTTC
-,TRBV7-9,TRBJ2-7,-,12,CATQVDSTEQYF,TGTGCCACCCAGGTCGACTCCACCGAGCAGTACTTC
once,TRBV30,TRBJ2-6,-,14,CAWSHGSGANVLTF,TGTGCCTGGAGCCACGGCTCTGGGGCCAACGTCCTGACTTTC
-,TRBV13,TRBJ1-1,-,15,CASSSTGTVNTEAFF,TGTGCCAGCAGCTCTACCGGGACGGTGAACACTGAAGCTTTCTTT
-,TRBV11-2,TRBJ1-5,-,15,CASSLGPEGNQPQHF,TGTGCCAGCAGCTTAGGGCCGGAGGGTAATCAGCCCCAGCATTTT
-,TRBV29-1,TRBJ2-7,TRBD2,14,CSVRSGGRSYEQYF,TGCAGCGTTCGAAGCGGGGGCCGCTCCTACGAGCAGTACTTC
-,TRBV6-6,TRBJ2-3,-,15,CASELLSGGTDTQYF,TGTGCCAGCGAACTACTATCAGGGGGCACAGATACGCAGTATTTT
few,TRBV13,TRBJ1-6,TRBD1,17,CASSLWTGATYNSPLHF,TGTGCCAGCAGCTTATGGACAGGGGCCACATATAATTCACCCCTCCACTTT
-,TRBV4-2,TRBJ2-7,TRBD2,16,CASSQLAGANNYEQYF,TGTGCCAGCAGCCAGTTAGCGGGGGCCAACAACTACGAGCAGTACTTC
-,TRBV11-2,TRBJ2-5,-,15,CASSAPDGRGETQYF,TGTGCCAGCAGCGCCCCGGACGGCCGGGGAGAGACCCAGTACTTC
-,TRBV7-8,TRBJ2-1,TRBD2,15,CASSPGEGRDNEQFF,TGTGCCAGCAGCCCCGGGGAGGGTCGAGACAATGAGCAGTTCTTC
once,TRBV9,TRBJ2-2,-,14,CASSPSRETGELFF,TGTGCCAGCAGCCCAAGCAGGGAAACCGGGGAGCTGTTTTTT
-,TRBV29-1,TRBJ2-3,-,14,CSVEGSASTDTQYF,TGCAGCGTTGAGGGGAGCGCTAGCACAGATACGCAGTATTTT
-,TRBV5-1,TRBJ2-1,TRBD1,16,CASSRSGTGSRNEQFF,TGCGCCAGCAGCCGATCCGGGACAGGGTCTCGGAATGAGCAGTTCTTC
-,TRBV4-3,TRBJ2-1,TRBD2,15,CASKEGAGGRDEQFF,TGCGCCAGCAAGGAAGGAGCGGGGGGGCGGGATGAGCAGTTCTTC
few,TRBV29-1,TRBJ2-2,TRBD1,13,CSAGQPNTGELFF,TGCAGCGCGGGACAGCCTAACACCGGGGAGCTGTTTTTT
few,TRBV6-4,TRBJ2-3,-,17,CASSEFRTKQNTDTQYF,TGTGCCAGCAGTGAATTCCGGACTAAACAGAACACAGATACGCAGTATTTT
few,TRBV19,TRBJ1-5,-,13,CASSITTAGPQHF,TGTGCCAGTAGTATCACTACGGCAGGGCCCCAGCATTTT
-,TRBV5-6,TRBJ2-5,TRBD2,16,CASSLVDSGEQETQYF,TGTGCCAGCAGCTTGGTTGATAGCGGGGAGCAAGAGACCCAGTACTTC
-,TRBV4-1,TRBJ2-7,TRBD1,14,CASSQGDRDDEQYF,TGCGCCAGCAGCCAAGGGGACAGGGATGACGAGCAGTACTTC
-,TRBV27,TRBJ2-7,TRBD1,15,CASSSWTGQPYEQYF,TGTGCCAGCAGTTCTTGGACAGGGCAGCCTTACGAGCAGTACTTC
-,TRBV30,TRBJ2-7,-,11,CAWSGVYEQYF,TGTGCCTGGAGCGGGGTCTACGAGCAGTACTTC
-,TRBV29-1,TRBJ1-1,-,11,CSVIHSTEAFF,TGCAGCGTTATACACTCCACTGAAGCTTTCTTT
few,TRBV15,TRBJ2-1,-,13,CATKDRNHNEQFF,TGTGCCACCAAAGACAGAAACCACAATGAGCAGTTCTTC
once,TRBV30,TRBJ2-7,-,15,CAWSGPWTASYEQYF,TGTGCCTGGAGCGGCCCGTGGACAGCCTCCTACGAGCAGTACTTC
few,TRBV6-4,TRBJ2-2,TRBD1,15,CASSAGTGGTGELFF,TGTGCCAGCAGTGCCGGCACAGGGGGAACCGGGGAGCTGTTTTTT
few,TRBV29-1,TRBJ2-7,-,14,CSVAAGASSYEQYF,TGCAGCGTTGCCGCGGGGGCAAGCTCCTACGAGCAGTACTTC
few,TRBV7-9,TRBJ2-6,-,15,CASSFQGSGANVLTF,TGTGCCAGCAGCTTTCAGGGTTCTGGGGCCAACGTCCTGACTTTC